The T cell receptor beta chain described here comes from a study of T cell repertoires in cytomegalovirus infection. Study-level background: Public TCR beta signatures marked donors with CMV infection and the matching HLA.

Study-wide results and limits: HLA-C-restricted CMV clonotypes gave the most frequent clonotype in two of eight donors. Carriers of CMV and the relevant HLA type were discriminated by public TCR beta frequency.

The germline CDR1 and CDR2 sequences are LNHDA and SQIVND (reference sequence). V gave up 6 bases and J gave up 1 base, with 15 bases separating them. The CDR3 totals 15 residues. TCRdb recomputed calls from the reads with MiXCR, one row per CDR3 protein. The data show 200,000 to 300,000 distinct CDR3 sequences, with 12% to 15% seen just once and around 8.8% held by the top ten. This clonotype occurred many times. Its antigen remains unknown. The receptor was derived from a human donor in good health (CMV status not recorded). Some clones in this sample may be carry-over from other donors' samples. The J gene is TRBJ1-1, the V gene TRBV19, with D tentatively TRBD1 (6 bases). Sequenced material: PBMCs. The CDR3 DNA is TGTGCCAGTAGGGCACGGGACACCTGGAACACTGAAGCTTTCTTT. Protein sequence: CASRARDTWNTEAFF.